Only a few counts were recorded for the clone carrying this TCR beta chain. The antigen remains undetermined. In TCRdb, the 5' RACE reads were re-called with MiXCR into one record per CDR3 protein. The repertoire holds around 390,000 distinct CDR3 sequences, with 20% to 25% as singletons. This entry belongs to a study of CD8 T cells in ankylosing spondylitis. Points from the study as a whole: Within ankylosing spondylitis blood, a TCR beta motif made up of fewer than ten highly homologous variants appeared to be characteristic.

The V gene lost 9 bases and the J gene lost 7 bases, with 11 bases spanning the gap. The V gene's germline CDR1 is SNHLY and CDR2 FYNNEI. The CDR3 has 11 amino acids. Sequencing was done on a sample of blood, either unsorted or a sorted T cell fraction (not recorded which). This receptor was identified in a male donor with ankylosing spondylitis. The chain carries TRBV2 and TRBJ2-3, with TRBD2 as a possible D gene (5 bases). DNA of the CDR3: TGTGCCAGTTATAGCGCATATACGCAGTATTTT. It translates to CASYSAYTQYF.